This T cell receptor (beta chain) comes out of a study of OX40 agonist ivuxolimab in advanced cancers. Germline CDR1 LNHDA, CDR2 SQIVND (reference sequence). CDR3 length: 15 residues. V lost 5 bases, J lost 8 bases, and 11 bases stayed unmatched. Profiling relied on immunoSEQ multiplex PCR, and the TCRdb table lists in-frame clones only, not all of them. Of tens of thousands of clones in the sample, around four fifths were seen once. The origin of this receptor is an adult with an advanced solid tumor such as melanoma, head and neck, liver or kidney cancer. The material sequenced was CD4+ or CD8+ T cells sorted from blood, taken in a trial of the OX40 agonist ivuxolimab. The chain combines TRBV19 with TRBJ2-1; TRBD1 matches 8 bases. Here the CDR3 reads CASSSAGGGFDEQFF. Written as DNA, the CDR3 is TGTGCCAGTAGTTCCGCAGGGGGCGGATTCGATGAGCAGTTCTTC. Together with reference TRBV19 and TRBJ2-1, the CDR3 gives the full variable domain: DGGITQSPKYLFRKEGQNVTLSCEQNLNHDAMYWYRQDPGQGLRLIYYSQIVNDFQKGDIAEGYSVSREKKESFPLTVTSAQKNPTAFYLCASSSAGGGFDEQFFGPGTRLTVL.